This record looks at one TCR beta chain sequence and its context. Between the trimmed V and J ends, which lost 4 bases and 6 bases, there was a span of 11 bases. Germline assignment: CDR1 SGDLS and CDR2 YYNGEE. This CDR3 has 14 amino acids. Using immunoSEQ multiplex PCR, the repertoire was profiled, and TCRdb retains in-frame clones only, with some absent. The sample shows hundreds of thousands of clones, roughly 89% of them seen only once. The sample belongs to a study of cytomegalovirus exposure and HLA in healthy donors. Specimen: PBMCs. The sequence derives from a man aged 18 to 35 in good health and CMV-seronegative. This chain links TRBV9 with TRBJ1-6; TRBD1 might be the D (6 bases). DNA of the CDR3: TGTGCCAGCAGCTCAGGGGTTAGTAATTCACCCCTCCACTTT. This encodes CASSSGVSNSPLHF.